This TCR beta chain was recorded in a study of B cell selection in AIRE deficiency. TCRdb's table, derived via immunoSEQ multiplex PCR, lists solely in-frame clones and lacks some. The sample lists 20,000 to 25,000 clones, 94% occurring once. Regulatory T cells were sorted as CD4+CD25hiCD127low/negative cells. This CDR3 contains 14 residues. V lost 0 bases, J lost 4 bases, and 9 bases lay in between. CDR1 is KGHSH and CDR2 is LQKENI in the germline V gene. Input material: Tregs sorted from PBMCs. The origin of this receptor is a human donor with AIRE deficiency. This chain uses TRBV18 with TRBJ1-1; D is unclear. CDR3 nucleotides: TGTGCCAGCTCACCACCGGCGGTTTCCACTGAAGCTTTCTTT. It encodes CASSPPAVSTEAFF. Full variable domain (remainder filled in from reference TRBV18 and TRBJ1-1): NAGVMQNPRHLVRRRGQEARLRCSPMKGHSHVYWYRQLPEEGLKFMVYLQKENIIDESGMPKERFSAEFPKEGPSILRIQQVVRGDSAAYFCASSPPAVSTEAFFGQGTRLTVV.